These 21 T cell receptor beta chains share one sample of origin, sequenced in a study of T-cell memory formation after mild COVID-19 (dated by TCRdb to the early 2020s). The library was built by means of 5' RACE. TCRdb records Illumina NovaSeq 6000 as the sequencer. TCRdb redid the processing of the public reads, applying fastp at Q25 and MiXCR, and retained in-frame beta chains. Rows matching on CDR3 protein sequence are summarized as one entry with the most common DNA and genes. In this sample the table shows about 350,000 distinct CDR3 sequences, about 13% of which occur a single time. The ten top clones hold 20% to 25% of the sample. Source material: PBMCs or a T cell subset sorted from them (not recorded which). The receptors originated from a man aged 18 to 30 who had mild COVID-19 (a few samples of this study predate the infection). The sample titles of this study are shuffled in the database, so cell type and time point are left out; the donor was told from shared clones.

The chain carries TRBV10-3 and TRBJ2-5, with 10 bases matching TRBD2. CDR3 length: 15 amino acids. Germline V gene lookup returns CDR1 ENHRY and CDR2 SYGVKD. Trimming removed 6 bases from V and 5 bases from J; junction bases left unmatched: 9. Written as DNA, the CDR3 is TGTGCCATCAGGGCGGGACTAGCGTGGGAGGAGACCCAGTACTTC. This codes for CAIRAGLAWEETQYF.

This clonotype was detected only a few times. The chain links TRBV11-2 to TRBJ1-1, with D hard to call. The CDR3 is made up of 14 amino acids. V was cut by 1 base and J by 4 bases, with 10 bases left in between. Germline lookup yields CDR1 SGHAT and CDR2 FQNNGV. The CDR3 sequence is CASSLGLRGTEAFF. The CDR3 bases are TGTGCCAGCAGCTTAGGGCTGCGCGGCACTGAAGCTTTCTTT.

In its sample, this clonotype was seen a few times. J is TRBJ2-7 and V is TRBV7-9; weak D call: TRBD1 (6 bases). Trimming shortened V by 2 bases and J by 5 bases, and 19 bases separated the two germline ends. CDR3 size: 16 residues. Germline CDR1 is SEHNR and CDR2 is FQNEAQ (reference sequence). CDR3 bases: TGTGCCAGCAGCTTATTATTACGATGGACAGAAAACGAGCAGTACTTC. It specifies CASSLLLRWTENEQYF.

This clonotype has just a few counts. This chain links TRBV3-1 with TRBJ2-7, with D perhaps given as TRBD1 or TRBD2 (7 bases each). Trimming stripped 4 bases from V and 0 bases from J, with 25 bases between. The CDR3 runs to 19 residues. CDR1 is LGHDT and CDR2 is YNNKEL in the germline V gene (reference sequence). The CDR3 is CASSPKGAPRLARSYEQYF. The CDR3 DNA is TGTGCCAGCAGCCCCAAGGGGGCGCCCCGACTAGCACGCTCCTACGAGCAGTACTTC.

This clonotype appeared a few times. This chain connects TRBV20-1 to TRBJ1-5, with D possibly matching TRBD1 (5 bases). V dropped 0 bases and J dropped 7 bases, with 10 bases sitting between them. The CDR3 sequence is 13 residues long. CDR1 is DFQATT and CDR2 is SNEGSKA in the germline V gene (reference sequence). The CDR3 spells CSARESGDQPQHF. The CDR3 nucleotides are TGCAGTGCTAGAGAGTCGGGGGACCAGCCCCAGCATTTT.

The genes are TRBV5-4 and TRBJ1-2, with 9 bases that match TRBD1. The length of the CDR3 is 15 residues. V lost 3 bases and J lost 8; bases outside the gene matches: 11. Germline lookup yields CDR1 SGHNT and CDR2 YYREEE (reference sequence). CDR3 region: CASSSSPGTGIGYTF. CDR3 DNA: TGTGCCAGCAGCTCCTCCCCCGGGACAGGGATCGGCTACACCTTC.

This chain joins TRBV7-9 and TRBJ2-1; 9 positions match TRBD1. Per the germline V gene, CDR1 is SEHNR and CDR2 is FQNEAQ (reference sequence). The ends lost 7 bases at V and 6 bases at J; junction bases unmatched: 10. The CDR3 loop spans 15 amino acids. The CDR3, as DNA: TGTGCCAGCAACTCACGGACAGGGGTTCTCAATGAGCAGTTCTTC. Its protein is CASNSRTGVLNEQFF.

This clonotype was counted at least ten times. The V and J genes are TRBV7-2 and TRBJ2-5, with 9 bases fitting TRBD1. This CDR3 is 16 amino acids long. Germline CDR1 is SGHTA and CDR2 is FQGNSA. V dropped 5 bases and J dropped 5; count of bases not matched to a gene: 12. The CDR3 protein is CASSRGTGYQGETQYF. DNA of the CDR3: TGTGCCAGCAGCAGAGGGACAGGGTATCAGGGTGAGACCCAGTACTTC.

This clonotype was seen repeatedly, ten times or more. V is TRBV4-3 and J is TRBJ2-3; perhaps TRBD1 as D (5 bases). CDR3 size: 12 residues. Per the germline V gene, CDR1 is LGHNA and CDR2 is YSLEER. V shed 3 bases and J shed 6 bases, with 7 bases lying between them. CDR3 residues: CASSQKGDTQYF. CDR3 sequence (DNA): TGCGCCAGCAGCCAGAAGGGGGATACGCAGTATTTT.

The chain combines TRBV7-2 with TRBJ2-1; D gene unclear. V shed 1 base and J shed 9 bases, with 7 bases lying between them. CDR1 and CDR2 (germline): SGHTA, FQGNSA. This CDR3 spans 12 amino acids. The CDR3 bases are TGTGCCAGCAGCTTAGGGTCCCTTGAGCAGTTCTTC. Protein: CASSLGSLEQFF.

This clonotype has a handful of counts. This sequence joins TRBV20-1 and TRBJ1-2; D possibly corresponds to TRBD1 (6 bases). Trimming left V 6 bases short and J 5 bases short, with 22 bases between. The CDR3 length is 15 residues. Germline V gives CDR1 DFQATT, CDR2 SNEGSKA (reference sequence). CDR3 loop: CSARGGNPRRYGYTF. As DNA, the CDR3 is TGCAGTGCCAGGGGAGGGAACCCTAGGCGGTATGGCTACACCTTC.

The J gene is TRBJ2-1, the V gene TRBV24-1; the match to TRBD1 covers 9 bases. The CDR3 is 15 residues long. Germline CDR1 and CDR2: KGHDR and SFDVKD. V was pared by 3 bases and J by 8 bases, with 7 bases of the junction left unmatched. The CDR3 DNA follows: TGTGCCACCAGTGATCCGGGACAGGGTAGTTATGAGCAGTTCTTC. Protein product: CATSDPGQGSYEQFF.

CDR3 sequence (DNA): TGTGCCAGCAGCCAAGATCGTGAGCTGAGGGCAGATACGCAGTATTTT. It encodes CASSQDRELRADTQYF. The rearrangement links TRBV4-2 to TRBJ2-3, with TRBD2 as a possible D gene (5 bases). Deletions cut 0 bases from V and 4 bases from J, with 14 bases between. Germline CDR1 reads LGHNA; CDR2 reads YNFKEQ. The CDR3 runs to 16 residues.

The rearrangement joins TRBV4-3 to TRBJ2-1; D remains ambiguous. The CDR3 contains 13 residues. The germline CDR1 and CDR2 sequences are LGHNA and YSLEER. Trimming left V 3 bases short and J 1 base short, with 4 bases between. CDR3 nucleotide sequence: TGCGCCAGCAGCCAGTTTTCCTACAATGAGCAGTTCTTC. Translation gives CASSQFSYNEQFF.

This clonotype was counted at least ten times. The rearrangement uses TRBV2 and TRBJ2-1; a weak D match, TRBD1 (5 bases). The germline V gene encodes CDR1 SNHLY and CDR2 FYNNEI. The CDR3 totals 13 residues. Trimming shortened V by 6 bases and J by 3 bases, and 9 bases separated the two germline ends. Here the CDR3 reads CASRDTNYNEQFF. CDR3 nucleotide sequence: TGTGCCAGCAGGGACACTAACTACAATGAGCAGTTCTTC.

There are a few counts of this clonotype. The chain uses TRBV20-1 and TRBJ2-5, with 8 bases lining up with TRBD2. CDR3 length: 12 residues. In germline, CDR1 is DFQATT, CDR2 SNEGSKA (reference sequence). The J segment lost 3 bases and the V segment lost 6 bases, leaving 3 bases of the junction unmatched. The CDR3 spells CSARLAKETQYF. CDR3 bases: TGCAGTGCCAGACTAGCGAAAGAGACCCAGTACTTC.

The chain has TRBV7-2 and TRBJ1-5, with 7 bases matching TRBD1. Germline-derived CDR1 and CDR2 are SGHTA and FQGNSA. The CDR3 spans 16 residues. Trimming took 5 bases from V and 5 from J; bases not matched to a gene: 12. The CDR3 reads CASSPGQDRVDQPQHF. CDR3 coding DNA: TGTGCCAGCAGCCCCGGACAAGACAGGGTGGATCAGCCCCAGCATTTT.

The J gene is TRBJ1-1, the V gene TRBV2; no firm D call. CDR1 and CDR2 from the germline V gene are SNHLY and FYNNEI. CDR3 size: 13 residues. The V and J ends lost 5 bases and 8 bases respectively, with 15 bases between them. The CDR3, as DNA: TGTGCCAGCAGTTCTCGGGCCCCGGGGGAAGCTTTCTTT. Protein product: CASSSRAPGEAFF.

V gene TRBV6-1 combines with J gene TRBJ2-7, with D possibly being TRBD1 or TRBD2 (5 bases each). V was cut by 8 bases and J by 0 bases, with 14 bases left in between. CDR1 and CDR2 (germline): MNHNS, SASEGT. CDR3 size: 14 residues. CDR3: CASGGSVNSYEQYV. The CDR3 region has the DNA TGTGCCAGCGGGGGTAGCGTGAACTCCTACGAGCAGTACGTC.

V and J are TRBV4-3 and TRBJ2-2; D is uncertain. This CDR3 is 14 amino acids long. With 4 bases removed from V and 7 bases from J, the gap between germline ends came to 13 bases. CDR1 LGHNA and CDR2 YSLEER come from the germline V gene. The CDR3: CASSPTDVIGELFF. The CDR3 DNA is TGCGCCAGCAGCCCTACTGATGTGATCGGGGAGCTGTTTTTT.

The rearrangement links TRBV29-1 to TRBJ1-1; tentative D call: TRBD1 (6 bases). V lost 7 bases and J 4 bases, leaving 19 bases between the germline ends. The CDR3 spans 14 residues. From germline, CDR1 is SQVTM and CDR2 ANQGSEA. Here the CDR3 DNA reads TGCAGCGCCAGACAGGCCGACGGGGGCACTGAAGCTTTCTTT. Translated, it gives CSARQADGGTEAFF. The variable domain in full, completed from reference TRBV29-1 and TRBJ1-1, reads SAVISQKPSRDICQRGTSLTIQCQVDSQVTMMFWYRQQPGQSLTLIATANQGSEATYESGFVIDKFPISRPNLTFSTLTVSNMSPEDSSIYLCSARQADGGTEAFFGQGTRLTVV.